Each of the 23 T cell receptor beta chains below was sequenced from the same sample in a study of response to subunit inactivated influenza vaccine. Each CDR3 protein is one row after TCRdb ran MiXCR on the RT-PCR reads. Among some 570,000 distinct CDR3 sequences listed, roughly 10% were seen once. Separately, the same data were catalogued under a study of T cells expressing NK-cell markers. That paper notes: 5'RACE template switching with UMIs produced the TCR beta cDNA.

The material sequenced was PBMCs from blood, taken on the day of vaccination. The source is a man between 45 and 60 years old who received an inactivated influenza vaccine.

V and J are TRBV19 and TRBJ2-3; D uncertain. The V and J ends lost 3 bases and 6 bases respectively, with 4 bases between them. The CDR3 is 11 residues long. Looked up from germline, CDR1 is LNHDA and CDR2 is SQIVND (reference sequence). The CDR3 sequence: CASSMGDTQYF. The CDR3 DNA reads TGTGCCAGTAGTATGGGTGATACGCAGTATTTT.

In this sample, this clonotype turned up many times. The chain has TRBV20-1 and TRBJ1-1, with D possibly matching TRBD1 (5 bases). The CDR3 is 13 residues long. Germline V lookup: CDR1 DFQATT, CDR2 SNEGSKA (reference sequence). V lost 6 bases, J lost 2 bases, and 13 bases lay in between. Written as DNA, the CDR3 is TGCAGTGCCACAGACAGATTTAACACTGAAGCTTTCTTT. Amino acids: CSATDRFNTEAFF.

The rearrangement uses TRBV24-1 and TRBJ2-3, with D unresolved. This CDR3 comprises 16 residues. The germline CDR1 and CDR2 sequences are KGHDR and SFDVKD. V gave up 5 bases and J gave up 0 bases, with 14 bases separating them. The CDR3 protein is CATSGVAVTSTDTQYF. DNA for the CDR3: TGTGCCACCAGTGGCGTAGCAGTCACTAGCACAGATACGCAGTATTTT.

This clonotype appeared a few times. CDR3 sequence reads: CASSLISWLAGDELSYEQYF. The CDR3 nucleotides are TGTGCCAGCAGCTTAATCTCCTGGCTAGCGGGAGACGAATTGTCCTACGAGCAGTACTTC. The chain employs TRBV7-8 and TRBJ2-7; 10 positions match TRBD2. Germline V lookup: CDR1 SGHVS, CDR2 FQNEAQ. With V trimmed by 2 bases and J by 1 base, 17 bases remained unmatched. This CDR3 is built from 20 residues.

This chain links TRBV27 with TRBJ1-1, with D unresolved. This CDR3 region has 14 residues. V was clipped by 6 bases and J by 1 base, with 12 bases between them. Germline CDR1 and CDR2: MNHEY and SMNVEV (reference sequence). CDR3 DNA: TGTGCCAGCAGAACAATGGGCGGGAACACTGAAGCTTTCTTT. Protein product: CASRTMGGNTEAFF.

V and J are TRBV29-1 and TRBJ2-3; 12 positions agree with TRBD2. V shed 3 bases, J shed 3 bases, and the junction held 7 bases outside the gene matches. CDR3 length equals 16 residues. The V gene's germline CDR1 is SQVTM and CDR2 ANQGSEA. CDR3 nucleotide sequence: TGCAGCGTTGAGCCTCTAGCGGGAGGGAGTACAGATACGCAGTATTTT. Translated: CSVEPLAGGSTDTQYF.

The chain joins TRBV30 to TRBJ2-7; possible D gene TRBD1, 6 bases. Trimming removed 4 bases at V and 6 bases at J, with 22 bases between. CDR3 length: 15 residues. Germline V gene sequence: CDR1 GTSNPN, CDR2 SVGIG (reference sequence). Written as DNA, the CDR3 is TGTGCCTGGAACCCCGGGCTAGGGGGATATGGCGAGCAGTACTTC. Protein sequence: CAWNPGLGGYGEQYF.

CDR3 in amino acids: CASSIMRNSNQPQHF. In nucleotides, the CDR3 is TGTGCCAGTAGTATTATGCGGAATAGCAATCAGCCCCAGCATTTT. The chain has TRBV19 and TRBJ1-5; no clear D gene. Trimming cost V 3 bases and J 0 bases, with 9 bases left between them. CDR1 and CDR2 from the germline V gene are LNHDA and SQIVND (reference sequence). The CDR3 spans 15 residues.

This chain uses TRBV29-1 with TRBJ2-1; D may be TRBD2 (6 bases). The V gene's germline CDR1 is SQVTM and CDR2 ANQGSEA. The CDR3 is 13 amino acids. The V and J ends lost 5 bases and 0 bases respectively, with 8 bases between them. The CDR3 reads CSVLDYSYNEQFF. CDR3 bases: TGCAGCGTTTTGGACTACTCCTACAATGAGCAGTTCTTC.

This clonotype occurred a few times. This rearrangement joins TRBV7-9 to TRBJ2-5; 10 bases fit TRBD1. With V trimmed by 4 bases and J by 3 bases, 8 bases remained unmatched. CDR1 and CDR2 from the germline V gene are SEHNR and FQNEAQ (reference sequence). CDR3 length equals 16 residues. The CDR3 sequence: CASSWPGQGIKETQYF. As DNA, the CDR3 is TGTGCCAGCAGCTGGCCGGGACAGGGGATTAAAGAGACCCAGTACTTC.

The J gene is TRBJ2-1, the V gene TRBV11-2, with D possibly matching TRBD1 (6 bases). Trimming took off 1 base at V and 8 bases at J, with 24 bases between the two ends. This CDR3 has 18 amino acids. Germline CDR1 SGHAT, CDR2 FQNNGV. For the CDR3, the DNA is TGTGCCAGCAGCTTAGGAGTGGGGACCGGGACAAGGTACGATGAGCAGTTCTTC. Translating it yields CASSLGVGTGTRYDEQFF.

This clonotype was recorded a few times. The CDR3 region is CASSGQGPSTDTQYF. As DNA, the CDR3 is TGCGCCAGCAGCGGGCAGGGGCCTAGCACAGATACGCAGTATTTT. This chain joins TRBV5-1 and TRBJ2-3, with a weak D call TRBD1 (6 bases). Looked up from germline, CDR1 is SGHRS and CDR2 is YFSETQ. This CDR3 has 15 amino acids. Trimming left V 4 bases short and J 0 bases short, with 12 bases between. Together with reference TRBV5-1 and TRBJ2-3, the CDR3 gives the full variable domain: KAGVTQTPRYLIKTRGQQVTLSCSPISGHRSVSWYQQTPGQGLQFLFEYFSETQRNKGNFPGRFSGRQFSNSRSEMNVSTLELGDSALYLCASSGQGPSTDTQYFGPGTRLTVL.

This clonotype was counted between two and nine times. CDR3 in DNA: TGCGCCAGCAGCTTCATAGGGCAGGATGGCTACACCTTC. Protein sequence: CASSFIGQDGYTF. This rearrangement joins TRBV5-1 to TRBJ1-2; no definite D call. Germline V lookup: CDR1 SGHRS, CDR2 YFSETQ. The V and J ends lost 2 bases and 6 bases respectively, with 11 bases between them. CDR3 length: 13 residues.

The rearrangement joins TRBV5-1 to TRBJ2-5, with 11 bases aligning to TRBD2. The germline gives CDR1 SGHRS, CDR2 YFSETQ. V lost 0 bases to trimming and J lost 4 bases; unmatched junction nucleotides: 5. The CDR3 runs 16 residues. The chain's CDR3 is CASSLGSGGAGETQYF. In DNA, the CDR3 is TGCGCCAGCAGCTTGGGTAGCGGGGGGGCCGGAGAGACCCAGTACTTC. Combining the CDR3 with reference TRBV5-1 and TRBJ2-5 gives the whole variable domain KAGVTQTPRYLIKTRGQQVTLSCSPISGHRSVSWYQQTPGQGLQFLFEYFSETQRNKGNFPGRFSGRQFSNSRSEMNVSTLELGDSALYLCASSLGSGGAGETQYFGPGTRLLVL.

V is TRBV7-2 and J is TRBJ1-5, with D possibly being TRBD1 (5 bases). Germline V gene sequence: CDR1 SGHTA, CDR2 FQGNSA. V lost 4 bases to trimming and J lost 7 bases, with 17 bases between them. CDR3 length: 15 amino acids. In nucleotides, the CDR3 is TGTGCCAGCAGCTACCTAGGGCAGGGTCTCCAGCCCCAGCATTTT. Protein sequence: CASSYLGQGLQPQHF.

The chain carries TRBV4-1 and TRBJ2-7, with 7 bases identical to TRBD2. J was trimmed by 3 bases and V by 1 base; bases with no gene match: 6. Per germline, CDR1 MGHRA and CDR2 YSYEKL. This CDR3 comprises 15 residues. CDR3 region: CASSQGASGYYEQYF. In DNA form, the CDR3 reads TGCGCCAGCAGCCAAGGGGCTAGCGGATACTACGAGCAGTACTTC.

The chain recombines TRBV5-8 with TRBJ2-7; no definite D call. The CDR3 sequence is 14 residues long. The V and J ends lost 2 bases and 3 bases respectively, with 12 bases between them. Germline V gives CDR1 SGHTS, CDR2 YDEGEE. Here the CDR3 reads CASSFKGDLYEQYF. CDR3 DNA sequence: TGTGCCAGCAGCTTTAAGGGCGACCTCTACGAGCAGTACTTC.

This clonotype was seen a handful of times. The CDR3 region has the DNA TGCGCCAGCAGCCAGCAGGACTATCAGGAGGGTTCCGAGCAGTACTTC. Amino acids: CASSQQDYQEGSEQYF. The J gene is TRBJ2-7, the V gene TRBV4-3, with D tentatively TRBD2 (6 bases). Germline lookup yields CDR1 LGHNA and CDR2 YSLEER. The CDR3 consists of 16 residues. The germline V and J ends were trimmed by 3 bases and 6 bases, with 21 bases remaining between them.

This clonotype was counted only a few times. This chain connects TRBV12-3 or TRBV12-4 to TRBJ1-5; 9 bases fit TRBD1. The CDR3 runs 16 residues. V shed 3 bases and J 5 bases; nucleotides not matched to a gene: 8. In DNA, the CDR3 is TGTGCCAGCAGTTTCGCCGGGACAGGGACGGATCAGCCCCAGCATTTT. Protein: CASSFAGTGTDQPQHF.

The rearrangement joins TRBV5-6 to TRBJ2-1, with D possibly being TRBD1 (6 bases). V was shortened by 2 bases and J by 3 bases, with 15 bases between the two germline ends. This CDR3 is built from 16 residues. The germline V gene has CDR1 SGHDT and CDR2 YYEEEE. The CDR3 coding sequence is TGTGCCAGCAGCTTTGAGTTGGGGGCTGGCTACAATGAGCAGTTCTTC. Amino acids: CASSFELGAGYNEQFF.

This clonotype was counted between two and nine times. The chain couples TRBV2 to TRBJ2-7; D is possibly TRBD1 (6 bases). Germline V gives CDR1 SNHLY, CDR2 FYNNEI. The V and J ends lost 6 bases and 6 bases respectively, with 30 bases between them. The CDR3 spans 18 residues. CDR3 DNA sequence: TGTGCCAGCAGCGAATCGGAAGGGGGTAAGGGCTTGGCATCCGAGCAGTACTTC. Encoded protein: CASSESEGGKGLASEQYF. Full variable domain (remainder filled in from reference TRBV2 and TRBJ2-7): EPEVTQTPSHQVTQMGQEVILRCVPISNHLYFYWYRQILGQKVEFLVSFYNNEISEKSEIFDDQFSVERPDGSNFTLKIRSTKLEDSAMYFCASSESEGGKGLASEQYFGPGTRLTVT.

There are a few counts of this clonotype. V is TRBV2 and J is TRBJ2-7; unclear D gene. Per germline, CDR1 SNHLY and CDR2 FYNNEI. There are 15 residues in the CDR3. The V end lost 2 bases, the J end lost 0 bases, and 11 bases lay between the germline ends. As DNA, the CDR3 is TGTGCCAGCAGTGAAACGTCAGGCCGCTCCTACGAGCAGTACTTC. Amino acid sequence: CASSETSGRSYEQYF. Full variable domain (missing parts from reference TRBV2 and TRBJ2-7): EPEVTQTPSHQVTQMGQEVILRCVPISNHLYFYWYRQILGQKVEFLVSFYNNEISEKSEIFDDQFSVERPDGSNFTLKIRSTKLEDSAMYFCASSETSGRSYEQYFGPGTRLTVT.

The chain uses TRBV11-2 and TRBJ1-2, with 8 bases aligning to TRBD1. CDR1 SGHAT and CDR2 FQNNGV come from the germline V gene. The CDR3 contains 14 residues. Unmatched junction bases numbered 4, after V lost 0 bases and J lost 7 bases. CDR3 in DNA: TGTGCCAGCAGCTTAGAGGGACAGGTTGGTGGCTACACCTTC. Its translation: CASSLEGQVGGYTF.